This T cell receptor (beta chain) was sequenced in a study of cytomegalovirus exposure and HLA in healthy donors. Study at large: A later analysis reported the same platform for the 120 validation repertoires and the roughly 630 first-cohort repertoires.

The V gene's germline CDR1 is MNHEY and CDR2 SMNVEV (reference sequence). The CDR3 is 15 amino acids. V lost 5 bases, J lost 0 bases, and 13 bases lay in between. Study conclusions and caveats: A list of approximately 160 TCR beta chains associated with cytomegalovirus was given. With high specificity and sensitivity, the classifier reportedly diagnosed cytomegalovirus status.

The data were produced by immunoSEQ multiplex PCR, yet TCRdb's version contains in-frame clones alone and is incomplete. The sample carries about 330,000 clones, roughly 87% recorded once. A remark on this clone: Its specificity is not known.

The source material was PBMCs. The TCR comes from a woman in her thirties in good health and CMV-seropositive. This chain connects TRBV27 to TRBJ2-5; D possibly corresponds to TRBD2 (6 bases). The CDR3 region is CASSPISGDQETQYF. The CDR3 DNA sequence: TGTGCCAGCAGTCCAATCTCGGGGGACCAAGAGACCCAGTACTTC.